The clone carrying this TCR beta chain was picked up one time. Its antigen is still unknown. The data were produced by immunoSEQ multiplex PCR, yet TCRdb's version contains in-frame clones alone and is incomplete. This sample has some 45,000 clones; 86% occur once, and the top ten carry 0.35% to 0.45%. This record belongs to a study of OX40 agonist ivuxolimab in advanced cancers. In the study overall: Dosing consisted of intravenous ivuxolimab at 0.01 to 10 mg/kg every 2 weeks. A male proportion of over 70% was recorded, with mean age around 64 years and range about 20 to 90. Study outcomes and limitations: Among the least clonally expanded were partial responders at 0.1-3.0 mg/kg.

Germline V gives CDR1 SGDLS, CDR2 YYNGEE. Trimming pared 4 bases from V and 4 bases from J, leaving 17 bases between. This CDR3 has 15 residues. The chain is built from TRBV9 and TRBJ1-2; a weak D match, TRBD1 (5 bases). The origin of this receptor is an adult with an advanced solid tumor such as melanoma, head and neck, liver or kidney cancer. The sample was CD4+ or CD8+ T cells sorted from blood, taken in a trial of the OX40 agonist ivuxolimab. CDR3 nucleotide sequence: TGTGCCAGCAGCCCCGAGGGACGGGGTTTCTATGGCTACACCTTC. Translated, it gives CASSPEGRGFYGYTF.